Below, 25 T cell receptor beta chains from the same sample are listed, as sequenced in a study of blood T cell repertoires in COVID-19. Some clones are missing from TCRdb's copy, which holds only in-frame ones; the method was immunoSEQ multiplex PCR. The profile shows 220,000 or so clones, about 86% of them singletons. Sequenced material: peripheral blood. Receptor source: a woman in her 50s with COVID-19, enrolled during active disease.

V is TRBV30 and J is TRBJ1-1; 7 bases agree with TRBD1. The germline V gene encodes CDR1 GTSNPN and CDR2 SVGIG (reference sequence). The V and J ends lost 5 bases and 6 bases, in that order; junction bases with no gene match: 6. The CDR3 covers 12 residues. CDR3 residues: CAWAPQGAEAFF. As DNA, the CDR3 is TGTGCCTGGGCCCCGCAGGGGGCTGAAGCTTTCTTT.

This clone was observed a single time. The chain couples TRBV29-1 to TRBJ2-7; 7 bases fit TRBD1. V dropped 7 bases and J dropped 5; count of bases not matched to a gene: 11. Per the germline V gene, CDR1 is SQVTM and CDR2 is ANQGSEA. This CDR3 spans 13 amino acids. The CDR3 sequence is CSAKPTGKNEQYF. The CDR3 bases are TGCAGCGCTAAGCCGACAGGGAAAAACGAGCAGTACTTC.

The CDR3 spells CASSQGQGGVNTEAFF. The DNA of the CDR3 is TGCGCCAGCAGCCAGGGACAGGGGGGCGTGAACACTGAAGCTTTCTTT. This chain links TRBV5-1 with TRBJ1-1; TRBD1 matches 11 bases. CDR3 length: 16 residues. In germline, CDR1 is SGHRS, CDR2 YFSETQ. V lost 4 bases, J lost 0 bases, and 5 bases stayed unmatched.

Only a few counts were recorded for this clone. This CDR3 reads CASSRQGPYNSPLHF. The CDR3, as DNA: TGCGCCAGCAGCAGGCAGGGCCCCTATAATTCACCCCTCCACTTT. This chain uses TRBV5-1 with TRBJ1-6, with D possibly TRBD1 on 5 matching bases. Trimming left V 4 bases short and J 2 bases short, with 10 bases between. The CDR3 has 15 amino acids. Germline CDR1 SGHRS, CDR2 YFSETQ.

The CDR3 sequence: CASGRGRSYNEQFF. As DNA, the CDR3 is TGTGCCAGTGGCCGAGGCCGCTCCTACAATGAGCAGTTCTTC. The genes are TRBV19 and TRBJ2-1, with D unclear. The V gene's germline CDR1 is LNHDA and CDR2 SQIVND (reference sequence). Trimming cost V 8 bases and J 0 bases, with 11 bases left between them. This CDR3 contains 14 residues. The variable domain in full, completed from reference TRBV19 and TRBJ2-1, reads DGGITQSPKYLFRKEGQNVTLSCEQNLNHDAMYWYRQDPGQGLRLIYYSQIVNDFQKGDIAEGYSVSREKKESFPLTVTSAQKNPTAFYLCASGRGRSYNEQFFGPGTRLTVL.

This clone was found once. The rearrangement links TRBV5-6 to TRBJ1-1; D is possibly TRBD1 (5 bases). This CDR3 is built from 12 residues. Germline-derived CDR1 and CDR2 are SGHDT and YYEEEE. The V end was cut by 4 bases, the J end by 4 bases, with 8 bases between. CDR3 region: CASSAGGTEAFF. DNA for the CDR3: TGTGCCAGCAGCGCGGGGGGCACTGAAGCTTTCTTT.

This clone was observed a few times. The V gene is TRBV7-2, the J gene TRBJ1-6; unclear D gene. The CDR3 is 14 residues long. CDR1 is SGHTA and CDR2 is FQGNSA in the germline V gene. The ends were cut back, 2 bases at V and 4 bases at J, with 6 bases in the middle. The CDR3 sequence: CASSLRLYNSPLHF. DNA of the CDR3: TGTGCCAGCAGCTTACGACTGTATAATTCACCCCTCCACTTT.

This clone was seen a handful of times. The chain couples TRBV14 to TRBJ2-3; D is possibly TRBD2 (6 bases). V lost 10 bases, J lost 3 bases, and 23 bases lay in between. CDR1 and CDR2 (germline): SGHDN, FVKESK. The CDR3 loop spans 16 amino acids. The chain's CDR3 is CATSTAGQGRTDTQYF. CDR3 DNA: TGTGCCACCTCAACGGCGGGGCAGGGACGAACAGATACGCAGTATTTT.

V gene TRBV18 combines with J gene TRBJ2-5; TRBD1 agrees at 10 bases. This CDR3 comprises 14 residues. V gave up 3 bases and J gave up 7 bases; unmatched junction bases: 5. The germline V gene has CDR1 KGHSH and CDR2 LQKENI. The CDR3 spells CASSPGDRGLTQYF. Written as DNA, the CDR3 is TGTGCCAGCTCACCGGGGGACAGGGGCTTGACCCAGTACTTC.

The CDR3: CASNTRDSNTEAFF. The CDR3 nucleotides are TGCGCCAGCAATACTCGGGACTCGAACACTGAAGCTTTCTTT. The chain recombines TRBV10-2 with TRBJ1-1; TRBD1 might be the D (5 bases). The CDR3 is 14 amino acids. Between the trimmed V and J ends, which lost 7 bases and 1 base, there was a span of 13 bases. Germline CDR1 reads WSHSY; CDR2 reads SAAADI.

This rearrangement joins TRBV7-2 to TRBJ2-2; TRBD1 might be the D (5 bases). Trimming removed 3 bases from V and 7 bases from J, with 9 bases in between. From germline, CDR1 is SGHTA and CDR2 FQGNSA. This CDR3 spans 13 amino acids. CDR3 DNA sequence: TGTGCCAGCAGCTTGGGGCAAATCGGGGAGCTGTTTTTT. Encoded protein: CASSLGQIGELFF. The whole variable domain, remainder taken from reference TRBV7-2 and TRBJ2-2, is GAGVSQSPSNKVTEKGKDVELRCDPISGHTALYWYRQSLGQGLEFLIYFQGNSAPDKSGLPSDRFSAERTGGSVSTLTIQRTQQEDSAVYLCASSLGQIGELFFGEGSRLTVL.

In DNA, the CDR3 is TGTGCCACCAGTGATCCTACGACAGGGCCCCATCAGCCCCAGCATTTT. It codes for CATSDPTTGPHQPQHF. The chain couples TRBV24-1 to TRBJ1-5; 7 positions agree with TRBD1. Germline CDR1 is KGHDR and CDR2 is SFDVKD. The CDR3 covers 16 residues. V was pared by 3 bases and J by 5 bases, with 9 bases of the junction left unmatched.

The chain recombines TRBV7-8 with TRBJ2-2, with 10 positions matching TRBD2. Germline CDR1 reads SGHVS; CDR2 reads FQNEAQ. The CDR3 loop spans 15 amino acids. V shed 5 bases, J shed 9 bases, and the junction held 9 bases outside the gene matches. The CDR3 DNA reads TGTGCCAGCAGCCCCGGGACTAGCGTGGGCCGGGAGCTGTTTTTT. Protein sequence: CASSPGTSVGRELFF. The full variable domain, with the rest looked up from reference TRBV7-8 and TRBJ2-2, is GAGVSQSPRYKVAKRGQDVALRCDPISGHVSLFWYQQALGQGPEFLTYFQNEAQLDKSGLPSDRFFAERPEGSVSTLKIQRTQQEDSAVYLCASSPGTSVGRELFFGEGSRLTVL.

This chain links TRBV19 with TRBJ2-7; 8 positions match TRBD2. CDR3 size: 17 residues. Losses at the gene ends were 3 bases for V and 4 bases for J; bases not matched to a gene: 14. Germline CDR1 LNHDA, CDR2 SQIVND (reference sequence). CDR3 bases: TGTGCCAGTAGTATCAGAGCCGGTAGCGGGGAAGGATACGAGCAGTACTTC. Translating it yields CASSIRAGSGEGYEQYF.

J is TRBJ2-1 and V is TRBV5-1, with TRBD2 as a possible D gene (5 bases). This CDR3 has 11 residues. From germline, CDR1 is SGHRS and CDR2 YFSETQ. Trimming removed 2 bases at V and 10 bases at J, with 7 bases between. The chain's CDR3 is CASSFRGEQFF. As DNA, the CDR3 is TGCGCCAGCAGCTTCCGCGGGGAGCAGTTCTTC.

This chain joins TRBV27 and TRBJ2-7; a weak D match, TRBD1 (6 bases). CDR1 MNHEY and CDR2 SMNVEV come from the germline V gene (reference sequence). V was trimmed by 2 bases and J by 4 bases, leaving 15 bases between them. This CDR3 contains 15 residues. The CDR3 nucleotides are TGTGCCAGCAGTTTAACTGGACAGACTGGTTACGAGCAGTACGTC. Residues: CASSLTGQTGYEQYV.

V gene TRBV3-1 (or the pseudogene TRBV3-2) combines with J gene TRBJ1-2; D gene unclear. This CDR3 contains 14 residues. Germline CDR1 reads LGHDT; CDR2 reads YNNKEL (reference sequence). V lost 4 bases and J 6 bases, leaving 15 bases between the germline ends. The CDR3 bases are TGTGCCAGCAGCCGCTCAAGGGCCGGGGATGGCTACACCTTC. Translating it yields CASSRSRAGDGYTF.

Remarks on this clone: One junction end does not reproduce the germline sequence, and a read error may be involved. The chain has TRBV25-1 and TRBJ1-1; TRBD1 is a possible D gene (5 bases). This CDR3 region has 15 residues. The germline gives CDR1 MGHDK, CDR2 SYGVNS. CDR3 nucleotides: TGTGCCAGCTCAGTTAGTTCAGGGATGAAGACTGAAGCTTTCTTT. This codes for CASSVSSGMKTEAFF.

The chain employs TRBV2 and TRBJ2-1, with 9 bases aligning to TRBD1. Germline V gene lookup returns CDR1 SNHLY and CDR2 FYNNEI. The trim removed 7 bases at V and 7 bases at J, leaving 5 bases unmatched. This CDR3 spans 13 amino acids. CDR3 DNA sequence: TGTGCCAGCACCCTGGGGACAGGGAATGAGCAGTTCTTC. This translates into CASTLGTGNEQFF.

Written as DNA, the CDR3 is TGTGCCAGCACTACAATCCAGGGAGGTGGTGGAAAACTGTTTTTT. Its translation is CASTTIQGGGGKLFF. The chain has TRBV7-2 and TRBJ1-4; a weak D match, TRBD1 (5 bases). The germline V and J ends were trimmed by 7 bases and 10 bases, with 22 bases remaining between them. CDR3 size: 15 residues. Germline V gene data show CDR1 as SGHTA and CDR2 as FQGNSA.

The chain combines TRBV7-2 with TRBJ1-2; 7 bases agree with TRBD1. CDR3 size: 14 residues. V lost 8 bases and J lost 5; bases outside the gene matches: 11. CDR1 is SGHTA, CDR2 FQGNSA, per germline. The CDR3 here is CASSPGTASYGYTF. The DNA for the CDR3 is TGTGCCAGCTCCCCTGGGACAGCGAGTTATGGCTACACCTTC.

The rearrangement joins TRBV5-1 to TRBJ2-2; D is perhaps TRBD1 (6 bases). Between the trimmed V and J ends, which lost 0 bases and 1 base, there was a span of 7 bases. This CDR3 is 15 amino acids long. Germline V gene lookup returns CDR1 SGHRS and CDR2 YFSETQ. This chain's CDR3 is CASSLDRENTGELFF. Written as DNA, the CDR3 is TGCGCCAGCAGCTTGGACAGGGAGAACACCGGGGAGCTGTTTTTT.

The CDR3 sequence: CASSPDRADQPQHF. CDR3 sequence (DNA): TGTGCCAGCAGTCCCGACAGGGCCGATCAGCCCCAGCATTTT. The rearrangement joins TRBV7-9 to TRBJ1-5; 7 nucleotides line up with TRBD1. The CDR3 has 14 residues. The germline CDR1 and CDR2 sequences are SEHNR and FQNEAQ (reference sequence). V lost 6 bases and J lost 5; bases outside the gene matches: 7.

The chain joins TRBV2 to TRBJ2-5; weak D call: TRBD2 (5 bases). The CDR3 totals 11 residues. The germline gives CDR1 SNHLY, CDR2 FYNNEI. The germline V and J ends were trimmed by 6 bases and 3 bases, with 5 bases remaining between them. DNA of the CDR3: TGTGCCAGCAGGGAGGAAGAGACCCAGTACTTC. Translating it yields CASREEETQYF.

The J gene is TRBJ2-7, the V gene TRBV10-3; TRBD2 might be the D (5 bases). V was clipped by 2 bases and J by 6 bases, with 8 bases between them. This CDR3 region has 12 residues. Germline lookup yields CDR1 ENHRY and CDR2 SYGVKD. The CDR3 nucleotides are TGTGCCATCAGTGAGCGGGCGGGCGAGCAGTACGTC. Translation gives CAISERAGEQYV.